A single sample gave rise to the 18 T cell receptor beta chains below, sequenced in a study of CD8 T cells in Susac syndrome. Random hexamers were used to reverse transcribe roughly 0.45 to 1 ug of RNA. In TCRdb, the immunoSEQ multiplex PCR reads were re-called with MiXCR into one record per CDR3 protein. Among 160,000 or so distinct CDR3 sequences listed, approximately 94% were seen once. Sequenced: CD4+ T cells from PBMCs. The origin of the receptors is a human donor with Susac syndrome.

The V gene is TRBV3-1, the J gene TRBJ2-6; D assignment may be TRBD1 or TRBD2 (6 bases each). The CDR3 contains 18 residues. Germline V lookup: CDR1 LGHDT, CDR2 YNNKEL (reference sequence). V lost 1 base, J lost 0 bases, and 13 bases lay in between. The CDR3 region has the DNA TGTGCCAGCAGCCAAGTGGGGGGCACCTCCTCTGGGGCCAACGTCCTGACTTTC. It encodes CASSQVGGTSSGANVLTF.

The chain carries TRBV29-1 and TRBJ2-3; D is unresolved. Looked up from germline, CDR1 is SQVTM and CDR2 is ANQGSEA. This CDR3 contains 13 residues. The V gene lost 2 bases and the J gene lost 5 bases, with 11 bases spanning the gap. The CDR3 DNA is TGCAGCGTTGAAAACGGCGAGAGAGATACGCAGTATTTT. It is translated as CSVENGERDTQYF.

The chain carries TRBV20-1 and TRBJ1-1, with a possible D match to TRBD1 (6 bases). The CDR3 has 14 amino acids. V lost 3 bases to trimming and J lost 1 base, with 12 bases between them. Per the germline V gene, CDR1 is DFQATT and CDR2 is SNEGSKA (reference sequence). The CDR3 spells CSASWGGQNTEAFF. The CDR3 nucleotides read TGCAGTGCTAGTTGGGGGGGGCAGAACACTGAAGCTTTCTTT.

The chain couples TRBV6-5 to TRBJ2-5, with D possibly called TRBD1 or TRBD2 (5 bases each). The CDR3 extends over 11 amino acids. CDR1 and CDR2 (germline): MNHEY, SVGAGI. Trimming cost V 6 bases and J 9 bases, with 11 bases left between them. The CDR3 region is CASSLGRAQYF. CDR3 DNA: TGTGCCAGCAGCTTGGGACGGGCCCAGTACTTC.

This rearrangement joins TRBV4-3 to TRBJ1-1; the match to TRBD1 covers 7 bases. The CDR3 is made up of 13 amino acids. The V gene's germline CDR1 is LGHNA and CDR2 YSLEER. Losses at the gene ends were 4 bases for V and 6 bases for J; bases not matched to a gene: 5. The DNA for the CDR3 is TGCGCCAGCAGCCGCGACAGGGAGGCTGAAGCTTTCTTT. As protein: CASSRDREAEAFF.

This rearrangement joins TRBV19 to TRBJ2-1; D is possibly TRBD1 (5 bases). V shed 2 bases and J shed 10 bases, with 6 bases lying between them. Germline V gives CDR1 LNHDA, CDR2 SQIVND (reference sequence). The CDR3 totals 11 residues. The CDR3: CASSIKGEQFF. In DNA, the CDR3 is TGTGCCAGTAGTATAAAGGGGGAGCAGTTCTTC.

The rearrangement uses TRBV9 and TRBJ1-6; the D gene is possibly TRBD1 (5 bases). The CDR3 spans 17 residues. Germline-derived CDR1 and CDR2 are SGDLS and YYNGEE. Trimming removed 0 bases from V and 10 bases from J, with 20 bases in between. This CDR3 is CASSVALGRDSDSPLHF. CDR3 bases: TGTGCCAGCAGCGTAGCTTTGGGACGGGATTCCGACTCACCCCTCCACTTT.

CDR3 in DNA: TGCAGTGCTAGGGTCCAGGGGGAGAATTCACCCCTCCACTTT. The encoded protein is CSARVQGENSPLHF. This chain joins TRBV20-1 and TRBJ1-6, with 7 positions matching TRBD1. Germline CDR1 DFQATT, CDR2 SNEGSKA (reference sequence). The CDR3 consists of 14 residues. V gave up 3 bases and J gave up 7 bases; unmatched junction bases: 6.

The genes are TRBV20-1 and TRBJ1-1; TRBD1 agrees at 8 bases. The trim removed 6 bases at V and 5 bases at J, leaving 8 bases unmatched. The CDR3 length is 13 residues. Germline V gene sequence: CDR1 DFQATT, CDR2 SNEGSKA (reference sequence). The CDR3 bases are TGCAGTGCCAGACGACAGGGGCGGACTGAAGCTTTCTTT. It yields the protein CSARRQGRTEAFF.

The genes are TRBV20-1 and TRBJ1-2; TRBD1 matches 9 bases. This CDR3 contains 13 residues. V was clipped by 6 bases and J by 3 bases; unmatched bases: 5. Germline lookup yields CDR1 DFQATT and CDR2 SNEGSKA (reference sequence). CDR3 nucleotide sequence: TGCAGTGCAAGCCGGGACAGGGACTATGGCTACACCTTC. It codes for CSASRDRDYGYTF.

The chain joins TRBV5-1 to TRBJ2-7; maybe TRBD2 (5 bases). The CDR3 runs to 14 residues. CDR1 is SGHRS, CDR2 YFSETQ, per germline. V lost 4 bases to trimming and J lost 5 bases, with 16 bases between them. The CDR3 DNA follows: TGCGCCAGCAGCACCGGGGAATCAATCGACGAGCAGTACTTC. The encoded protein is CASSTGESIDEQYF.

As to this clonotype: At one of its ends the junction is not consistent with the germline gene, which may arise from a read error. This chain joins TRBV9 and TRBJ1-4; D is possibly TRBD1 (6 bases). There are 13 residues in the CDR3. Germline CDR1 and CDR2: SGDLS and YYNGEE. The CDR3 region is CASSANGGQERTF. DNA for the CDR3: TGTGCCAGCAGCGCTAACGGGGGGCAGGAGCGAACTTTT.

The genes are TRBV29-1 and TRBJ2-3; possibly TRBD1 for D (6 bases). This CDR3 region has 13 residues. Germline V gene sequence: CDR1 SQVTM, CDR2 ANQGSEA. V was clipped by 3 bases and J by 6 bases, with 13 bases between them. The DNA of the CDR3 is TGCAGCGTTGACAGGGGAGATAGTGATACGCAGTATTTT. It is translated as CSVDRGDSDTQYF.

J is TRBJ2-3 and V is TRBV11-2; 9 bases match TRBD1. The CDR3 totals 16 residues. CDR1 is SGHAT, CDR2 FQNNGV, per germline. The junction had 8 bases not matched to a gene; V was cut back by 6 bases and J by 1 base. The CDR3 DNA reads TGTGCCAGCAGAAATGACAGGGGGTCCCGCACAGATACGCAGTATTTT. Translated, it gives CASRNDRGSRTDTQYF. The variable domain in full, with the rest retrieved from reference TRBV11-2 and TRBJ2-3, is EAGVAQSPRYKIIEKRQSVAFWCNPISGHATLYWYQQILGQGPKLLIQFQNNGVVDDSQLPKDRFSAERLKGVDSTLKIQPAKLEDSAVYLCASRNDRGSRTDTQYFGPGTRLTVL.

V is TRBV5-4 and J is TRBJ2-2; tentatively, D is TRBD1 (6 bases). This CDR3 spans 15 amino acids. Trimming took 5 bases from V and 4 from J, leaving 15 bases between them. CDR1 and CDR2 from the germline V gene are SGHNT and YYREEE (reference sequence). The CDR3 DNA reads as TGTGCCAGCAGGGGCAGGGGCAGGTTCACCGGGGAGCTGTTTTTT. It encodes CASRGRGRFTGELFF. Using reference TRBV5-4 and TRBJ2-2 for the parts outside the CDR3, the full variable domain is ETGVTQSPTHLIKTRGQQVTLRCSSQSGHNTVSWYQQALGQGPQFIFQYYREEENGRGNFPPRFSGLQFPNYSSELNVNALELDDSALYLCASRGRGRFTGELFFGEGSRLTVL.

The chain employs TRBV15 and TRBJ1-4, with 7 bases identical to TRBD1. Germline assignment: CDR1 LNHNV and CDR2 YYDKDF (reference sequence). CDR3 size: 16 residues. The trim removed 4 bases at V and 8 bases at J, leaving 13 bases unmatched. The CDR3 DNA is TGTGCCACCAGCACAGACTGGACAGGCCTAAAGGAAAAACTGTTTTTT. This translates into CATSTDWTGLKEKLFF.

This chain links TRBV13 with TRBJ1-4; TRBD1 aligns across 7 bases. V shed 4 bases, J shed 3 bases, and the junction held 5 bases outside the gene matches. Germline V gene sequence: CDR1 PRHDT, CDR2 FYEKMQ (reference sequence). The CDR3 extends over 15 amino acids. The CDR3 protein is CASSSVTGPNEKLFF. For the CDR3, the DNA is TGTGCCAGCAGCTCAGTGACAGGGCCTAATGAAAAACTGTTTTTT.

The genes are TRBV30 and TRBJ1-3; D is unclear. Trimming took off 5 bases at V and 3 bases at J, with 11 bases between the two ends. Germline V gene data show CDR1 as GTSNPN and CDR2 as SVGIG (reference sequence). This CDR3 contains 13 residues. CDR3: CAWATGSGNTIYF. CDR3 nucleotide sequence: TGTGCCTGGGCTACGGGAAGTGGAAACACCATATATTTT.